These T cell receptor beta chains were read from a single sample in a study of blood T cells in healthy people across ages. TCRdb recomputed calls from the 5' RACE reads with MiXCR, one row per CDR3 protein. The repertoire holds about 970,000 distinct CDR3 sequences, 45% to 60% seen once, with about a fifth in the top ten. Material for sequencing was blood. Receptor source: a woman in her fifties or sixties in good health. Each CDR3 is given with its conserved first and last residue. A D gene is named only where the DNA matches it firmly. Clone size is given for some rows only: seen once, a few or many times, or a class if the clone is expanded.

d_gene	j_gene	v_gene	abundance	CDR3aa	CDR3nt
.	TRBJ2-5	TRBV7-2	.	CASSFSPGHERSGLEQYF	TGTGCCAGCAGCTTCTCCCCGGGACACGAGAGAAGTGGGCTTGAGCAGTACTTC
TRBD2	TRBJ2-7	TRBV11-2	.	CASSVGTSSDEQYF	TGTGCCAGCAGCGTTGGGACTAGCTCCGACGAGCAGTACTTC
TRBD1	TRBJ2-3	TRBV6-6	.	CAGSYYRGRATDTQYF	TGTGCCGGCAGTTACTACAGGGGAAGGGCCACAGATACGCAGTATTTT
TRBD1	TRBJ2-7	TRBV29-1	.	CSAYAPLDRGRGEQYF	TGCAGCGCCTACGCACCCCTGGACAGGGGGCGCGGCGAGCAGTACTTC
.	TRBJ2-1	TRBV5-1	.	CASSWDRRGADNEQFF	TGCGCCAGCAGCTGGGACCGCAGGGGGGCTGACAATGAGCAGTTCTTC
TRBD2	TRBJ2-1	TRBV7-9	.	CASSFTSGRNNEQFF	TGTGCCAGCAGCTTTACTAGCGGGAGAAACAATGAGCAGTTCTTC
TRBD1	TRBJ1-2	TRBV29-1	few	CSVDPGGQRSYGYTF	TGCAGCGTTGATCCTGGGGGACAGAGATCGTATGGCTACACCTTC
.	TRBJ2-2	TRBV12-5	.	CASGLVLGGANTGELFF	TGTGCTAGTGGTTTGGTACTCGGGGGCGCGAACACCGGGGAGCTGTTTTTT
.	TRBJ2-7	TRBV7-4	few	CASSLRQADYEQYF	TGTGCCAGCAGCTTAAGACAGGCAGACTACGAGCAGTACTTC
.	TRBJ2-1	TRBV12-3/TRBV12-4	few	CAIGRASYNEQFF	TGTGCCATCGGCAGGGCCTCTTACAATGAGCAGTTCTTC
TRBD2	TRBJ2-1	TRBV7-2	few	CASSLGTRVFF	TGTGCCAGCAGCTTAGGGACTAGAGTGTTCTTC
.	TRBJ2-1	TRBV5-1	many	CASKLGQAGPSYNEQFF	TGCGCCAGCAAACTTGGACAGGCGGGGCCCTCCTACAATGAGCAGTTCTTC
.	TRBJ1-1	TRBV29-1	once	CSGLYRVGGTEAFF	TGCAGCGGCCTATACAGGGTCGGCGGCACTGAAGCTTTCTTT
TRBD2	TRBJ2-1	TRBV11-2	.	CASSFHIAGGPINEQFF	TGTGCCAGCAGCTTCCACATAGCGGGAGGGCCGATCAATGAGCAGTTCTTC
.	TRBJ2-7	TRBV28	many	CASAGVGGPYEQYF	TGTGCCAGTGCAGGGGTGGGCGGACCCTACGAGCAGTACTTC
.	TRBJ1-1	TRBV29-1	few	CSVEDGWGRAEAFF	TGCAGCGTTGAAGATGGGTGGGGGCGCGCTGAAGCTTTCTTT
TRBD1	TRBJ2-5	TRBV7-2	.	CASSVETGSGETQYF	TGTGCCAGCAGCGTAGAGACAGGGTCCGGGGAGACCCAGTACTTC
TRBD2	TRBJ2-1	TRBV5-6	.	CASSLARTSGYNEQFF	TGTGCCAGCAGCTTGGCTCGGACTAGCGGATACAATGAGCAGTTCTTC
TRBD2	TRBJ2-1	TRBV24-1	.	CATSDPSQTSGRGSYNEQFF	TGTGCCACCAGTGATCCCTCCCAGACTAGCGGGAGGGGTTCCTACAATGAGCAGTTCTTC
TRBD2	TRBJ2-7	TRBV4-3	many	CASSPGTSGSSYEQYF	TGCGCCAGCTCGCCCGGGACTAGCGGATCCTCCTACGAGCAGTACTTC
TRBD1	TRBJ2-1	TRBV29-1	.	CSVEGLTGAYNEQFF	TGCAGCGTTGAAGGATTGACAGGGGCTTACAATGAGCAGTTCTTC
TRBD2	TRBJ2-1	TRBV15	few	CATSSGLAGGFEQFF	TGTGCCACCAGCAGCGGACTAGCGGGAGGCTTTGAGCAGTTCTTC
.	TRBJ2-3	TRBV4-2	many	CASSQLGSTDTQYF	TGTGCCAGCAGCCAACTGGGGAGCACAGATACGCAGTATTTT
.	TRBJ1-1	TRBV6-6	.	CASSYSILGNTEAFF	TGTGCCAGCAGTTACTCGATTCTAGGGAACACTGAAGCTTTCTTT
.	TRBJ1-5	TRBV6-6	.	CATFTGRGVNQPQHF	TGTGCCACCTTTACGGGGAGGGGTGTCAATCAGCCCCAGCATTTT
.	TRBJ2-7	TRBV7-9	.	CASSLGQGGRNEQYF	TGTGCCAGCAGCTTAGGGCAGGGAGGCCGCAATGAGCAGTACTTC
.	TRBJ2-7	TRBV3-1	.	CASSQVRTAASYEQYF	TGTGCCAGCAGCCAAGTGAGAACGGCCGCTTCCTACGAGCAGTACTTC
TRBD2	TRBJ2-3	TRBV12-3/TRBV12-4	.	CASSGRSSGSFQDTQYF	TGTGCCAGCAGTGGTCGTTCGAGCGGGAGTTTTCAAGATACGCAGTATTTT
TRBD2	TRBJ2-5	TRBV3-1	.	CASSQAPSGRALETQYF	TGTGCCAGCAGCCAAGCCCCTAGCGGGAGGGCCTTGGAGACCCAGTACTTC
TRBD1	TRBJ2-5	TRBV2	once	CASTFGTGGSETQYF	TGTGCCAGCACATTCGGGACAGGGGGTTCAGAGACCCAGTACTTC
.	TRBJ2-7	TRBV6-2/TRBV6-3	.	CASRTLRGWANYEQYF	TGTGCCAGCAGAACCCTTAGAGGTTGGGCGAACTACGAGCAGTACTTC
.	TRBJ2-7	TRBV20-1	once	CSARTRDPSYEQYF	TGCAGTGCTAGAACCAGGGACCCTTCCTACGAGCAGTACTTC
.	TRBJ2-2	TRBV2	.	CASKPSTTGELFF	TGTGCCAGCAAGCCTAGCACCACCGGGGAGCTGTTTTTT
TRBD2	TRBJ2-7	TRBV4-1	.	CASSQGLTVTIRGEQYF	TGCGCCAGCAGCCAGGGACTAACGGTAACCATAAGGGGCGAGCAGTACTTC
.	TRBJ2-7	TRBV29-1	many	CSVGGDGYEQYF	TGCAGCGTTGGGGGTGACGGGTACGAGCAGTACTTC
.	TRBJ2-5	TRBV30	.	CAIMGRGGETQYF	TGTGCCATAATGGGGCGAGGCGGAGAGACCCAGTACTTC
TRBD2	TRBJ2-3	TRBV14	few	CASSNQAGLPVDTQYF	TGTGCCAGCAGCAACCAAGCGGGACTCCCCGTAGATACGCAGTATTTT
.	TRBJ2-7	TRBV10-3	once	CAISGGGYYEQYF	TGTGCCATCAGTGGGGGCGGATACTACGAGCAGTACTTC
.	TRBJ1-4	TRBV9	.	CASSVDEASEKLFF	TGTGCCAGCAGCGTAGATGAGGCCTCTGAAAAACTGTTTTTT
.	TRBJ1-4	TRBV6-1	.	CASSEGTGPNEKLFF	TGTGCCAGCAGTGAAGGAACAGGGCCGAATGAAAAACTGTTTTTT
TRBD2	TRBJ2-4	TRBV28	.	CASKPMELAVEQYF	TGTGCCAGCAAGCCTATGGAACTAGCGGTAGAACAGTACTTC
.	TRBJ2-5	TRBV5-1	.	CASSPGHGIARETQYF	TGCGCCAGCAGCCCCGGACACGGGATAGCAAGAGAGACCCAGTACTTC
.	TRBJ2-3	TRBV14	few	CASSALMGGHDTQYF	TGTGCCAGCAGCGCACTGATGGGAGGCCATGATACGCAGTATTTT
TRBD1	TRBJ1-2	TRBV29-1	.	CSLSGTGGGYTF	TGCAGCCTTTCCGGGACAGGGGGCGGCTACACCTTC
TRBD2	TRBJ2-1	TRBV7-3	few	CASSPRRGGEQFF	TGTGCCAGCAGCCCTCGTCGGGGGGGTGAGCAGTTCTTC
.	TRBJ2-7	TRBV24-1	few	CATSGTYEQYF	TGTGCCACCAGTGGAACCTACGAGCAGTACTTC
.	TRBJ2-1	TRBV20-1	.	CSASYQGNEQFF	TGCAGTGCTAGCTACCAGGGTAATGAGCAGTTCTTC
.	TRBJ2-4	TRBV6-1	.	CASSERRLEQYF	TGTGCCAGCAGTGAGAGGCGGTTGGAGCAGTACTTC
.	TRBJ1-3	TRBV9	.	CASSVESRISGNTIYF	TGTGCCAGCAGCGTAGAAAGTCGGATCTCTGGAAACACCATATATTTT
TRBD2	TRBJ2-7	TRBV5-1	.	CASNFPGGGGEQYF	TGCGCCAGCAACTTCCCCGGGGGGGGAGGTGAGCAGTACTTC
.	TRBJ2-1	TRBV5-1	.	CASSLQASGGYNEQFF	TGCGCCAGCAGCTTGCAGGCAAGCGGAGGCTACAATGAGCAGTTCTTC
.	TRBJ2-3	TRBV27	few	CASSPGGGGTDTQYF	TGTGCCAGCAGCCCCGGAGGAGGCGGCACAGATACGCAGTATTTT
.	TRBJ2-5	TRBV29-1	.	CSVDFRRGRGYRQYF	TGCAGCGTTGACTTTCGGCGGGGGCGCGGGTATCGGCAGTACTTC
.	TRBJ2-3	TRBV6-5	.	CASTKTSPTDTQYF	TGTGCCAGCACCAAGACTAGTCCAACAGATACGCAGTATTTT